This T cell receptor (beta chain) stems from a study of Graves' ophthalmopathy and Graves' hyperthyroidism. This clonotype occurred many times. Its antigen is undetermined. The authors diagnosed from clinical symptoms, serum thyroxine, TRAb, thyroid ultrasound and orbital computed tomography. PBMCs were density-gradient isolated from 10 ml fresh blood. Study results and caveats: The model predicted progression of ophthalmopathy with a sensitivity of approximately 68%, and its specificity was under 75%.

Amplified TCR beta CDR3 regions were obtained using RNA transcripts as template. A first-round RT-PCR used HTBI primers, followed by a second-round multiplex PCR. TCRdb reprocessed the multiplex PCR reads via MiXCR and lists one record per CDR3 protein. The repertoire holds about 400,000 distinct CDR3 sequences, with around 18% as singletons. Germline loops: CDR1 SGDLS, CDR2 YYNGEE. This CDR3 is built from 14 residues. Between the trimmed V and J ends, which lost 5 bases and 2 bases, there was a span of 13 bases. The receptor comes from a young woman with Graves' ophthalmopathy. Source material: peripheral blood. The V gene is TRBV9, the J gene TRBJ2-5; D not certain. CDR3: CASSKSTPQETQYF. CDR3 in DNA: TGTGCCAGCAGTAAGTCCACTCCGCAAGAGACCCAGTACTTC.